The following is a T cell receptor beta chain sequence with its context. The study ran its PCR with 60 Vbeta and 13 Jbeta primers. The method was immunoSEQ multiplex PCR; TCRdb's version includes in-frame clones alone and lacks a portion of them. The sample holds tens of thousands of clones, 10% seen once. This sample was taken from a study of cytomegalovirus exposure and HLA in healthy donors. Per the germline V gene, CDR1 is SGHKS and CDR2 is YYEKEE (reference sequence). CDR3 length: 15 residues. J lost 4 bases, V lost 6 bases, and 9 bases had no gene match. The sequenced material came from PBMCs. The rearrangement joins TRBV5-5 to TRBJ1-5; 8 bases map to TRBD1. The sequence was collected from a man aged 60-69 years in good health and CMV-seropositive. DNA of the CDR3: TGTGCCAGCACCCTCGGACAGGGAACGAATCAGCCCCAGCATTTT. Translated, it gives CASTLGQGTNQPQHF.